Following are 5 T cell receptor beta chains from one sample sequenced in a study of blood T cell repertoires in COVID-19 (dated by TCRdb to between 2020 and 2021). Library preparation employed the immunoSEQ multiplex PCR assay. TCRdb re-hosts the immuneACCESS table, in-frame sequences only. Its copies lack some clones; in the studies checked, an unresolved V gene accounts for under half of them, and the cause for the rest is not known. For this sample there are 240,000 or so clones; more than 75% appear just once. The ten biggest clones cover 0.99% of the sample. Sequencing used peripheral blood. All receptors come from a woman in her thirties or forties who had recovered from COVID-19.

V is TRBV29-1 and J is TRBJ2-7; a possible D gene is TRBD2 (5 bases). V shed 4 bases and J shed 1 base, with 17 bases lying between them. Germline CDR1 and CDR2: SQVTM and ANQGSEA. The CDR3 runs to 15 residues. The CDR3 reads CSVGGGGHTSYEQYF. As DNA, the CDR3 is TGCAGCGTTGGTGGAGGTGGGCACACGTCCTACGAGCAGTACTTC.

In DNA, the CDR3 is TGTGCCAGTAGTATTGGGGACAGGGAGGATGAAAAACTGTTTTTT. This encodes CASSIGDREDEKLFF. This rearrangement joins TRBV19 to TRBJ1-4; 9 bases line up with TRBD1. The CDR3 runs 15 residues. Germline CDR1 reads LNHDA; CDR2 reads SQIVND (reference sequence). Trimming took 3 bases from V and 6 from J; bases not matched to a gene: 5. Looking up the rest from reference TRBV19 and TRBJ1-4 gives the full variable domain: DGGITQSPKYLFRKEGQNVTLSCEQNLNHDAMYWYRQDPGQGLRLIYYSQIVNDFQKGDIAEGYSVSREKKESFPLTVTSAQKNPTAFYLCASSIGDREDEKLFFGSGTQLSVL.

This sequence joins TRBV7-2 and TRBJ2-1, with 12 bases fitting TRBD1. The CDR3 loop spans 17 amino acids. Germline assignment: CDR1 SGHTA and CDR2 FQGNSA. V gave up 1 base and J gave up 8 bases; unmatched junction bases: 9. CDR3 amino acids: CASSLGRGTGGNDEQFF. As DNA, the CDR3 is TGTGCCAGCAGCTTAGGGAGGGGGACAGGGGGCAACGATGAGCAGTTCTTC.

This chain links TRBV7-9 with TRBJ2-2, with 7 bases identical to TRBD2. The CDR3 runs to 16 residues. Germline lookup yields CDR1 SEHNR and CDR2 FQNEAQ (reference sequence). V lost 5 bases and J lost 0; bases outside the gene matches: 6. CDR3 loop: CASSPRTRTNTGELFF. In DNA form, the CDR3 reads TGTGCCAGCAGCCCACGGACTAGGACGAACACCGGGGAGCTGTTTTTT.

The chain couples TRBV18 to TRBJ1-1; D ambiguous. Per germline, CDR1 KGHSH and CDR2 LQKENI. This CDR3 has 12 residues. Deletions cut 3 bases from V and 2 bases from J, with 4 bases between. CDR3 DNA: TGTGCCAGCTCACCGGCTAACACTGAAGCTTTCTTT. Protein sequence: CASSPANTEAFF.